This TCR beta chain was recovered during a study of cytomegalovirus exposure and HLA in healthy donors. Produced via immunoSEQ multiplex PCR; TCRdb's table is partial and in-frame only. The profile shows about 260,000 clones, 90% of them singletons. Per the germline V gene, CDR1 is MNHEY and CDR2 is SVGAGI. CDR3 length: 15 residues. V was pared by 10 bases and J by 7 bases, with 15 bases of the junction left unmatched. The sequence derives from a woman between 25 and 40 years old in good health and CMV-seronegative. The chain combines TRBV6-5 with TRBJ2-1, with 8 nucleotides matching TRBD2. Sequencing used PBMCs. Here the CDR3 reads CATQRGGSSVNEQFF. CDR3 nucleotides: TGTGCCACCCAACGGGGGGGAAGCTCGGTGAATGAGCAGTTCTTC.